The TCR beta chain described here comes from a study of early T cells in non-severe SARS-CoV-2 infection. Study in general: Unsorted whole blood bulk RNA was sequenced, with unpaired chains.

Individual cDNA molecules received unique molecular identifiers during library preparation. TCRdb ran MiXCR on the 5' RACE reads and lists one entry per CDR3 protein. This sample has approximately 79,000 distinct CDR3 sequences; approximately 13% occur once, and the top ten carry roughly 6%. Regarding the study as a whole: Clonotype matching in VDJdb favored anti-spike CD8 responses and did not capture private and CD4 specificities.

About this clonotype: Its matching antigen is unknown.

Germline-derived CDR1 and CDR2 are SGHAT and FQDESV (reference sequence). The CDR3 runs 13 residues. Trimming pared 1 base from V and 4 bases from J, leaving 7 bases between. Sample: whole blood. The rearrangement links TRBV11-1 to TRBJ1-1, with unresolved D. The sequence was collected from an adult who was a healthcare worker with PCR-confirmed SARS-CoV-2 infection or an uninfected control (not recorded which). In nucleotides, the CDR3 is TGTGCCAGCAGCTTAGTACGCAGCACTGAAGCTTTCTTT. This sequence encodes CASSLVRSTEAFF.